This T cell receptor (beta chain) was retrieved from a study of T cells in Graves' hyperthyroidism and ophthalmopathy. The study's findings and limits: A model of 13 V-J pairs discriminated ophthalmopathy from stable hyperthyroidism.

Amplified TCR beta CDR3 regions derived from RNA transcripts. HTBI primers were the set used in a first-round RT-PCR of the TCR CDR3. TCRdb processed the multiplex PCR reads anew with MiXCR; each CDR3 protein has one entry. This sample yields 300,000 to 450,000 distinct CDR3 sequences, of which about 14% are seen a single time; 15% to 20% belongs to the top ten. This clonotype was observed many times. Its antigen is unidentified. This CDR3 comprises 14 residues. Trimming removed 1 base at V and 6 bases at J, with 13 bases between. The V gene's germline CDR1 is SGHAT and CDR2 FQNNGV. This clonotype was sampled from a woman aged 25-40 years with Graves' ophthalmopathy. Material: blood. The chain employs TRBV11-2 and TRBJ2-7, with D maybe TRBD2 (5 bases). The CDR3 sequence: CASSLAWELGEQYF. The CDR3 DNA reads TGTGCCAGCAGCTTAGCTTGGGAGCTCGGCGAGCAGTACTTC.